This T cell receptor (beta chain) comes out of a study of CD8 T cells in Susac syndrome. Reverse transcription used roughly 0.5 to 1 ug RNA and random hexamers. TCRdb recomputed calls from the immunoSEQ multiplex PCR reads with MiXCR, one row per CDR3 protein. The table shows 65,000 to 95,000 distinct CDR3 sequences, with 94% occurring only once. Germline V CDR1 and CDR2: MNHNY, SVGAGI (reference sequence). V gave up 4 bases and J gave up 11 bases, with 8 bases separating them. The CDR3 consists of 11 residues. The sequence was obtained from a human donor with Susac syndrome. V and J are TRBV6-6 and TRBJ1-4, with D tentatively TRBD1 (6 bases). What was sequenced was CD8+ T cells from PBMCs. CDR3 residues: CASSSDRKLFF. The CDR3, as DNA: TGTGCCAGCAGTTCCGACAGGAAACTGTTTTTT.